This T cell receptor beta chain came from a study of technical replicates of blood from a few donors. Only in-frame clones appear in the TCRdb table, and some are missing; sequencing was by immunoSEQ multiplex PCR. The data contain over 70,000 clones, about 94% of them singletons. The germline V gene has CDR1 SQVTM and CDR2 ANQGSEA. CDR3 length: 14 amino acids. V was pared by 6 bases and J by 2 bases, with 6 bases of the junction left unmatched. Sequencing was carried out using T cells isolated from PBMCs. The origin of this receptor is a human donor in good health. V gene TRBV29-1 combines with J gene TRBJ2-5; 10 bases agree with TRBD2. The CDR3 spells CSVLGLADQETQYF. The CDR3 coding sequence is TGCAGCGTGCTAGGACTAGCGGATCAAGAGACCCAGTACTTC.